This T cell receptor (beta chain) comes out of a study of T cells in Graves' hyperthyroidism and ophthalmopathy. General study points: Most clonotypes expanded in the thyroid (above 0.001) were also present in blood. It was a median approximately six months before onset that the model predicted ophthalmopathy.

From RNA transcripts, TCR beta CDR3 regions were amplified. Using the HTBI primer set, a first-round RT-PCR was run on the TCR CDR3. TCRdb processed the multiplex PCR reads anew with MiXCR; each CDR3 protein has one entry. The sample records a few hundred thousand distinct CDR3 sequences, 15% to 17% being singletons. Germline assignment: CDR1 SGHVS and CDR2 FNYEAQ. The V segment lost 2 bases and the J segment 9 bases; nucleotides outside the gene matches: 4. This CDR3 comprises 14 residues. At least ten counts were recorded for this clonotype. Its antigen is unidentified. An absence of ophthalmopathy progression within 18 months meant stable Graves' hyperthyroidism. Diagnosis relied on clinical symptoms, serum thyroxine and TRAb, thyroid ultrasound and orbital computed tomography.

The source material was blood. The source is a young woman with Graves' hyperthyroidism. The chain joins TRBV7-6 to TRBJ2-1; 10 bases fit TRBD2. CDR3 bases: TGTGCCAGCAGCTTACTAGCGGGAGAGGGTGAGCAGTTCTTC. Protein: CASSLLAGEGEQFF.